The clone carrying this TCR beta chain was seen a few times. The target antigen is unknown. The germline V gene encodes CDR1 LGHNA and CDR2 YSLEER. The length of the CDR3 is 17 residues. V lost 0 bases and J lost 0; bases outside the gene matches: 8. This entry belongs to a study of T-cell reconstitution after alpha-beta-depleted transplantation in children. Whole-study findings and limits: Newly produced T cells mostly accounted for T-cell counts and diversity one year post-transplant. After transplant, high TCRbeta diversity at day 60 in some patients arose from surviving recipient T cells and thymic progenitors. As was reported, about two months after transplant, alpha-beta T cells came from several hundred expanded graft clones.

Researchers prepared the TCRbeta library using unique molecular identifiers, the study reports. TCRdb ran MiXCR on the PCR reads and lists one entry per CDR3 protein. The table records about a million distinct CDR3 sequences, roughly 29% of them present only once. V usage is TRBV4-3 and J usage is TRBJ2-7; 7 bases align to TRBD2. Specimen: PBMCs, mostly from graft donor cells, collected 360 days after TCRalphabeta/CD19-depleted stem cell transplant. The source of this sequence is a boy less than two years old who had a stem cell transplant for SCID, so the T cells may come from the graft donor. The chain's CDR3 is CASSQDLRAGYSYEQYF. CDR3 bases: TGCGCCAGCAGCCAAGATTTGAGAGCGGGGTACTCCTACGAGCAGTACTTC.